This passage covers 21 T cell receptor beta chains from one sample sequenced in a study of blood T cell repertoires in COVID-19. Sequenced by immunoSEQ multiplex PCR; TCRdb stores in-frame clones only, minus some. Among tens of thousands of clones listed, around 80% were seen once. The material sequenced was peripheral blood. The source of these receptors is a man between 60 and 75 years old with acute or convalescent COVID-19.

V is TRBV18 and J is TRBJ2-7; a possible D gene is TRBD1 (5 bases). Trimming stripped 8 bases from V and 4 bases from J, with 12 bases between. Germline-derived CDR1 and CDR2 are KGHSH and LQKENI. CDR3 length: 12 residues. CDR3 region: CASAAAGYEQYF. In nucleotides, the CDR3 is TGTGCCAGCGCGGCGGCAGGGTACGAGCAGTACTTC.

V usage is TRBV5-6 and J usage is TRBJ1-3; the match to TRBD1 covers 8 bases. This CDR3 contains 17 residues. J was trimmed by 8 bases and V by 4 bases; bases with no gene match: 17. Per germline, CDR1 SGHDT and CDR2 YYEEEE. CDR3 nucleotide sequence: TGTGCCAGCAGCAAGAATATCGACAGGGGTCTTCGGTACACCATATATTTT. Protein: CASSKNIDRGLRYTIYF.

The DNA of the CDR3 is TGTGCCAGCAGCTTAGTAGGCAGGGCTGCTGGGGCCAACGTCCTGACTTTC. This encodes CASSLVGRAAGANVLTF. The chain is built from TRBV11-2 and TRBJ2-6, with D possibly being TRBD1 (5 bases). V was cut by 1 base and J by 2 bases, with 12 bases left in between. From germline, CDR1 is SGHAT and CDR2 FQNNGV. The CDR3 is made up of 17 amino acids.

This clone appeared once. The genes are TRBV5-1 and TRBJ2-1, with 11 bases aligning to TRBD2. The V and J ends lost 4 bases and 5 bases, in that order; junction bases with no gene match: 5. The CDR3 has 15 residues. Per germline, CDR1 SGHRS and CDR2 YFSETQ. The CDR3 reads CASSDSGGAHNEQFF. The CDR3 bases are TGCGCCAGCAGCGATAGCGGGGGGGCCCACAATGAGCAGTTCTTC. Supplemented by reference TRBV5-1 and TRBJ2-1, the full variable domain reads KAGVTQTPRYLIKTRGQQVTLSCSPISGHRSVSWYQQTPGQGLQFLFEYFSETQRNKGNFPGRFSGRQFSNSRSEMNVSTLELGDSALYLCASSDSGGAHNEQFFGPGTRLTVL.

This clone was counted a single time. The genes are TRBV18 and TRBJ1-1; no reliable D call. V gave up 0 bases and J gave up 3 bases, with 11 bases separating them. The CDR3 is made up of 15 amino acids. Germline-derived CDR1 and CDR2 are KGHSH and LQKENI. The CDR3: CASSPPRMGDTEAFF. CDR3 sequence (DNA): TGTGCCAGCTCACCACCGAGGATGGGTGACACTGAAGCTTTCTTT.

This chain connects TRBV6-2 or TRBV6-3 to TRBJ1-5; TRBD1 matches at 7 bases. Unmatched junction bases numbered 7, after V lost 5 bases and J lost 9 bases. The CDR3 has 13 residues. CDR1 is MNHEY, CDR2 SVGEGT, per germline. The CDR3, as DNA: TGTGCCAGCAGTGGTGACAGGGTTCGGCCCCAGCATTTT. This encodes CASSGDRVRPQHF.

The chain links TRBV5-4 to TRBJ2-7; 7 nucleotides match TRBD2. Looked up from germline, CDR1 is SGHNT and CDR2 is YYREEE (reference sequence). V dropped 4 bases and J dropped 6; count of bases not matched to a gene: 7. CDR3 length: 13 amino acids. The CDR3 region is CASSPGGKGEQYF. DNA of the CDR3: TGTGCCAGCAGCCCCGGGGGGAAGGGCGAGCAGTACTTC.

The genes are TRBV18 and TRBJ1-1; a weak D match, TRBD1 (5 bases). CDR3 length: 13 amino acids. Germline loops: CDR1 KGHSH, CDR2 LQKENI. V was clipped by 3 bases and J by 4 bases, with 9 bases between them. The CDR3 reads CASSPTDRTEAFF. DNA for the CDR3: TGTGCCAGCTCACCGACAGATCGCACTGAAGCTTTCTTT.

The genes are TRBV6-5 and TRBJ2-1; D is perhaps TRBD2 (6 bases). CDR3 length equals 14 residues. Looked up from germline, CDR1 is MNHEY and CDR2 is SVGAGI. With 5 bases removed from V and 9 bases from J, the gap between germline ends came to 17 bases. The CDR3 loop reads CASSRTSLRGEQFF. DNA of the CDR3: TGTGCCAGCAGTCGCACTAGCCTCCGCGGTGAGCAGTTCTTC.

V gene TRBV7-2 combines with J gene TRBJ1-1, with D tentatively TRBD1 (5 bases). Germline CDR1 is SGHTA and CDR2 is FQGNSA. Deletions cut 6 bases from V and 4 bases from J, with 15 bases between. The CDR3 has 14 amino acids. The CDR3 DNA reads as TGTGCCAGCAGTCTGCAGGGCACGGGCACTGAAGCTTTCTTT. Its protein product is CASSLQGTGTEAFF.

This clone was observed once. The rearrangement links TRBV10-3 to TRBJ1-1, with D uncertain. CDR1 ENHRY and CDR2 SYGVKD come from the germline V gene. The CDR3 is 13 amino acids. Trimming removed 6 bases at V and 2 bases at J, with 10 bases between. CDR3 amino acids: CAIRSTPNTEAFF. CDR3 DNA sequence: TGTGCCATCAGAAGTACACCAAACACTGAAGCTTTCTTT.

This sequence joins TRBV2 and TRBJ2-5; 8 bases are shared with TRBD2. The CDR3 is 15 residues long. J was trimmed by 2 bases and V by 5 bases; bases with no gene match: 7. Germline CDR1 reads SNHLY; CDR2 reads FYNNEI. This chain's CDR3 is CASSKIAGKQETQYF. The DNA for the CDR3 is TGTGCCAGCAGTAAAATAGCGGGAAAGCAAGAGACCCAGTACTTC.

The chain joins TRBV5-4 to TRBJ1-6; D is possibly TRBD1 (5 bases). Looked up from germline, CDR1 is SGHNT and CDR2 is YYREEE (reference sequence). Trimming stripped 4 bases from V and 9 bases from J, with 11 bases between. This CDR3 has 13 amino acids. The CDR3 bases are TGTGCCAGCAGCCGGGGGGACGGTTCACCCCTCCACTTT. Translation gives CASSRGDGSPLHF. The full variable domain, its missing parts supplied by reference TRBV5-4 and TRBJ1-6, is ETGVTQSPTHLIKTRGQQVTLRCSSQSGHNTVSWYQQALGQGPQFIFQYYREEENGRGNFPPRFSGLQFPNYSSELNVNALELDDSALYLCASSRGDGSPLHFGNGTRLTVT.

The rearrangement links TRBV29-1 to TRBJ2-1, with D perhaps TRBD2 (5 bases). Germline values: CDR1 SQVTM, CDR2 ANQGSEA. CDR3 size: 14 residues. V lost 5 bases, J lost 1 base, and 12 bases lay in between. The DNA of the CDR3 is TGCAGCGTTCTTAGGGAGAGGTCCTACAATGAGCAGTTCTTC. Translating gives CSVLRERSYNEQFF.

The chain has TRBV19 and TRBJ2-2; 12 bases are shared with TRBD2. The CDR3 covers 15 residues. The V gene end was trimmed by 10 bases and the J gene end by 6 bases; junction bases not matched to a gene: 9. CDR1 and CDR2 from the germline V gene are LNHDA and SQIVND (reference sequence). This CDR3 is CATVTSGRGAGELFF. The CDR3 coding sequence is TGTGCCACTGTGACTAGCGGGAGAGGCGCCGGGGAGCTGTTTTTT.

A single count supports this clone. This chain links TRBV2 with TRBJ1-1; TRBD1 matches 9 bases. The V and J ends lost 7 bases and 10 bases, in that order; junction bases with no gene match: 13. Germline values: CDR1 SNHLY, CDR2 FYNNEI. The CDR3 extends over 14 amino acids. The CDR3 bases are TGTGCCAGCAAAACCCCGACAGGGGGTAAGGGAGCTTTCTTT. Amino acids: CASKTPTGGKGAFF.

The chain recombines TRBV7-2 with TRBJ1-4; D may be TRBD1 (5 bases). The length of the CDR3 is 14 residues. Germline loops: CDR1 SGHTA, CDR2 FQGNSA. With 5 bases removed from V and 7 bases from J, the gap between germline ends came to 14 bases. CDR3 DNA sequence: TGTGCCAGCAGCCCCCAGGGTGGGGCTGAAAAACTGTTTTTT. Its protein is CASSPQGGAEKLFF.

To note about this clone: Different DNA sequences within this sample yield the same CDR3. This chain links TRBV11-2 with TRBJ2-7, with 9 nucleotides matching TRBD1. Germline values: CDR1 SGHAT, CDR2 FQNNGV. The CDR3 is 14 residues long. V was pared by 5 bases and J by 7 bases, with 9 bases of the junction left unmatched. The CDR3 DNA sequence: TGTGCCAGCAGCCGCTCGACAGGGGGAACAGAGCAGTACTTC. Its translation: CASSRSTGGTEQYF.

This chain connects TRBV7-9 to TRBJ1-5; D is uncertain. The CDR3 loop spans 14 amino acids. From germline, CDR1 is SEHNR and CDR2 FQNEAQ (reference sequence). The V gene lost 1 base and the J gene lost 0 bases, with 4 bases spanning the gap. The CDR3 sequence is CASSLVSSNQPQHF. Written as DNA, the CDR3 is TGTGCCAGCAGCTTAGTTAGTAGCAATCAGCCCCAGCATTTT.

This clone came up a few times. The gene calls are TRBV3-1 (or the pseudogene TRBV3-2) and TRBJ2-7, with 9 bases lining up with TRBD2. V trimming: 0 bases; J trimming: 5 bases; junction bases outside the gene matches: 2. CDR1 and CDR2 (germline): LGHDT, YNNKEL (reference sequence). The CDR3 extends over 14 amino acids. The CDR3 DNA is TGTGCCAGCAGCCAAGATAGCGGGAGTAACGAGCAGTACTTC. This encodes CASSQDSGSNEQYF.

The gene calls are TRBV4-3 and TRBJ1-2; maybe TRBD1 (6 bases). CDR1 and CDR2 from the germline V gene are LGHNA and YSLEER. Trimming removed 0 bases at V and 8 bases at J, with 13 bases between. The CDR3 runs 14 residues. The CDR3 sequence is CASSQDGGLVGYTF. The CDR3, as DNA: TGCGCCAGCAGCCAAGATGGGGGCCTCGTGGGCTACACCTTC.